This T cell receptor beta chain was profiled in a study of T cells in Graves' hyperthyroidism and ophthalmopathy. Findings of the study overall: The authors' 13 V-J model separated ophthalmopathy from stable hyperthyroidism.

V was cut by 1 base and J by 7 bases, with 11 bases left in between. CDR3 length equals 14 residues. From germline, CDR1 is MDHEN and CDR2 SYDVKM. Researchers amplified the TCR beta CDR3 regions from RNA transcripts. First-round RT-PCR of the TCR CDR3 relied on the HTBI primer set. TCRdb recomputed calls from the multiplex PCR reads with MiXCR, one row per CDR3 protein. The sample records 200,000 to 250,000 distinct CDR3 sequences, 17% being singletons. This clonotype was found many times. The antigen remains undetermined. Input material: blood. The rearrangement links TRBV28 to TRBJ1-5; D is possibly TRBD1 (6 bases). The clonotype originates from a woman in her 50s with Graves' hyperthyroidism. The CDR3 nucleotides read TGTGCCAGCAGTTTATACAAAGGGGGGCAGCCCCAGCATTTT. Its protein product is CASSLYKGGQPQHF.